This section outlines one T cell receptor (beta chain) sequence together with its context. Its antigen remains unknown. This entry belongs to a study of naive and memory T cell subsets. There are 17 residues in the CDR3. J lost 7 bases, V lost 3 bases, and 12 bases had no gene match. The germline CDR1 and CDR2 sequences are SGDLS and YYNGEE. Study results and limitations: Naive repertoires, especially CD8, held a few larger clonotypes, possibly memory cells re-expressing CD45RA.

An equimolar mix of two oligonucleotides served as the beta constant-region primer for TRBC1 and TRBC2. Ligated cDNA was amplified by four rounds of PCR with nested alpha and beta constant-region primers and SP2. The cDNA 3' end received a ligated single-stranded oligonucleotide carrying the SP2 primer and a 12-nucleotide UMI. MiXCR, applied by TCRdb to the UMI-ligation and nested PCR reads, yields one record per CDR3 protein. The profile shows 99,000 or so distinct CDR3 sequences, about 14% of them singletons. The rearrangement links TRBV9 to TRBJ1-6, with TRBD1 identical over 8 bases. The sequenced sample was naive CD8+ T cells from blood. The sequence derives from a human donor in good health. CDR3 protein: CASSARDRTGPNSPLHF. CDR3 nucleotides: TGTGCCAGCAGCGCAAGGGACAGGACGGGCCCGAATTCACCCCTCCACTTT.